This T cell receptor (beta chain) was documented in a study of vaccination and CD4 T cells after COVID-19. Study in general: In culture, cells were exposed to overlapping spike peptides from SARS-CoV-2, HCoV-NL63, HCoV-OC43 and HCoV-229E.

This clonotype was counted between two and nine times. As yet, its antigen is unknown. The study sequenced cultured CD4+ T cell DNA using the Oncomine TCR Beta short-read assay. Each CDR3 protein gets one entry after TCRdb re-called the PCR reads with MiXCR. The sample records around 11,000 distinct CDR3 sequences, roughly 25% being singletons. Noted treatment: roughly 10-day PBMC culture with coronavirus spike peptide pools or control peptides (ViraFEST assay). The sample here was CD4+ T cells from blood, cultured in vitro, taken after SARS-CoV-2 vaccination. This clonotype originated in a human donor who had recovered from COVID-19.

As DNA, the CDR3 is TGTGCCACCAGTCGGGACAATGAGCAGTTCTTC. Its protein product is CATSRDNEQFF. This sequence joins TRBV24-1 and TRBJ2-1; no clear D. The CDR3 contains 11 residues. The ends were cut back, 6 bases at V and 5 bases at J, with 4 bases in the middle. Per the germline V gene, CDR1 is KGHDR and CDR2 is SFDVKD.